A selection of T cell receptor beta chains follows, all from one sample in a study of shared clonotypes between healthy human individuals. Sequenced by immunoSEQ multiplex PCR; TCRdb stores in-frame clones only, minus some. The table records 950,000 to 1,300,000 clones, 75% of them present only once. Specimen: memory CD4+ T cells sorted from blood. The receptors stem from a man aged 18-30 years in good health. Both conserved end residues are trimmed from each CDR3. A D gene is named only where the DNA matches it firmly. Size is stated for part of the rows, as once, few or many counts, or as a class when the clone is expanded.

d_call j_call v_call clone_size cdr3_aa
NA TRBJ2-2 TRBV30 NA AWRGRNTGELF
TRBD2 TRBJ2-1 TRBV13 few ASSGGLARDYEQF
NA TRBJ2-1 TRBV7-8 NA ASSLVAGYEQF
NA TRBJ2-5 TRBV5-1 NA ASSPQGPPQETQY
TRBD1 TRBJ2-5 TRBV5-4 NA ASSLGQGVPRETQY
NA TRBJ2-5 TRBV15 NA ATSRAPKDIWYQETQY
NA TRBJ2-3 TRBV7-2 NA ASSSKDTQY
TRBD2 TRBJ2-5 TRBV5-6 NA ASSLGRRGVQETQY
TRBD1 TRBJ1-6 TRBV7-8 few ASSLPSRGYNSPLH
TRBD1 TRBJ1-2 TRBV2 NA ASSGDRGSYGYT
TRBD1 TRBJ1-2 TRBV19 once ASSIDPRTGTQLNYGYT
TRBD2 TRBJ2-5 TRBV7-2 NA ASSLEGASGGKETQY
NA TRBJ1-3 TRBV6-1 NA ASRKRANTIY
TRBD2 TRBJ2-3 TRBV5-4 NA ASSLLDSGSTDTQY